This T cell receptor (beta chain) was recovered during a study of T cell repertoires in cytomegalovirus infection. As for the study in general: Through public TCR beta signatures, both CMV infection and matching HLA type were indicated. Whole-study findings and limits: In two of eight donors, the top clonotype was HLA-C-restricted CMV-specific. People with CMV and the relevant HLA were identified by cumulative public TCR beta family frequency.

Unmatched junction bases numbered 2, after V lost 5 bases and J lost 1 base. The CDR3 totals 14 residues. The germline V gene encodes CDR1 SGHVS and CDR2 FQNEAQ. From the reads, TCRdb called clonotypes with MiXCR, one entry per CDR3 protein. The profile shows about 240,000 distinct CDR3 sequences, approximately 6.7% of them singletons. This clonotype was seen repeatedly, ten times or more. The antigen remains undetermined. Specimen: PBMCs. The chain couples TRBV7-8 to TRBJ1-3, with 7 bases matching TRBD1. This receptor was obtained from a human donor in good health (CMV status not recorded). Some clones in this sample may be carry-over from other donors' samples. Written as DNA, the CDR3 is TGTGCCAGCAGCCCACAGGGGTCTGGAAACACCATATATTTT. This translates into CASSPQGSGNTIYF.